This TCR beta chain was documented in a study of T cell changes during pregnancy in multiple sclerosis. This CDR3 is built from 15 residues. CDR1 and CDR2 from the germline V gene are GTSNPN and SVGIG (reference sequence). The ends lost 8 bases at V and 0 bases at J; junction bases unmatched: 10. Clones were read by immunoSEQ multiplex PCR, and TCRdb kept only the in-frame ones, dropping some. Among roughly 30,000 clones listed, about 90% were seen once. This chain connects TRBV30 to TRBJ1-2; 9 bases are a match to TRBD1. The sequenced sample was CD4+ T cells from peripheral blood mononuclear cells, obtained in the first trimester of pregnancy. The sequence was collected from a female donor in good health, enrolled as a control in a pregnancy study. The CDR3: CAGKGQGLANYGYTF. Written as DNA, the CDR3 is TGTGCCGGGAAGGGACAGGGCCTAGCTAACTATGGCTACACCTTC.